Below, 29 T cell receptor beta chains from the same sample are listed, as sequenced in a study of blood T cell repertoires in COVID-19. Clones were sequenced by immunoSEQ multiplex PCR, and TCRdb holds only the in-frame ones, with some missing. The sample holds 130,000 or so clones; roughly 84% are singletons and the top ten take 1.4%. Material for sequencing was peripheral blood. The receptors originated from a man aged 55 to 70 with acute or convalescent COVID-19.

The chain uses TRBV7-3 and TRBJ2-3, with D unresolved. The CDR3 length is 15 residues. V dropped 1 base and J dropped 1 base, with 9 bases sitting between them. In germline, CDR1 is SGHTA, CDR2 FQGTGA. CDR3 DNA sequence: TGTGCCAGCAGCTTAAGCACCAGCGGCACAGATACGCAGTATTTT. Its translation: CASSLSTSGTDTQYF.

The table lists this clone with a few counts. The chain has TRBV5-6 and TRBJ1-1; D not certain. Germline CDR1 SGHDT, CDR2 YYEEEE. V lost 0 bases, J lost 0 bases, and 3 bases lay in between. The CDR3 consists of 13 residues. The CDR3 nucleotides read TGTGCCAGCAGCTTGGGAGTGAACACTGAAGCTTTCTTT. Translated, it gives CASSLGVNTEAFF.

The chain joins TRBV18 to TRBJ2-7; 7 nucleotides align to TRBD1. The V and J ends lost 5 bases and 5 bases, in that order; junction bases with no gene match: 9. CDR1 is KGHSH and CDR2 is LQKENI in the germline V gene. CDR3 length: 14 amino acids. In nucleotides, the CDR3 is TGTGCCAGCTCATCTCGGACAGGATTAAACGAGCAGTACTTC. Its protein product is CASSSRTGLNEQYF.

The CDR3 nucleotides read TGCGCCAGCAGCTTGGTCTTCACAGATACGCAGTATTTT. Amino acid sequence: CASSLVFTDTQYF. This chain uses TRBV5-1 with TRBJ2-3; D remains unclear. V dropped 0 bases and J dropped 2 bases, with 4 bases sitting between them. Germline CDR1 SGHRS, CDR2 YFSETQ. CDR3 length: 13 residues. Supplemented by reference TRBV5-1 and TRBJ2-3, the full variable domain reads KAGVTQTPRYLIKTRGQQVTLSCSPISGHRSVSWYQQTPGQGLQFLFEYFSETQRNKGNFPGRFSGRQFSNSRSEMNVSTLELGDSALYLCASSLVFTDTQYFGPGTRLTVL.

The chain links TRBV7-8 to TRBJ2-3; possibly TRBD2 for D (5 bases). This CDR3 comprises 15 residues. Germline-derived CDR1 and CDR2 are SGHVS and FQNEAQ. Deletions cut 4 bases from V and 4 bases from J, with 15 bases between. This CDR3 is CASSSSVGKSDTQYF. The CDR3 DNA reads TGTGCCAGCAGCTCATCGGTCGGGAAGTCAGATACGCAGTATTTT.

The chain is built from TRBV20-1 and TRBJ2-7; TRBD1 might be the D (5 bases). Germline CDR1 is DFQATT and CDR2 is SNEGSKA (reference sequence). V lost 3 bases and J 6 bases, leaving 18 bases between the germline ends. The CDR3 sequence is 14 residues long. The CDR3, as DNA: TGCAGTGCTAGTGTCCCAGGGTGGGATCGCGAGCAGTACTTC. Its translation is CSASVPGWDREQYF.

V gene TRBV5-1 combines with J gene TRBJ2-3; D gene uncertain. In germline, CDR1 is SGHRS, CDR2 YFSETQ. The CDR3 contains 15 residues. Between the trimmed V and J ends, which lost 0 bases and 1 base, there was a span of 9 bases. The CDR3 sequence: CASSLDTAGTDTQYF. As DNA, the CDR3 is TGCGCCAGCAGCTTGGATACAGCAGGCACAGATACGCAGTATTTT.

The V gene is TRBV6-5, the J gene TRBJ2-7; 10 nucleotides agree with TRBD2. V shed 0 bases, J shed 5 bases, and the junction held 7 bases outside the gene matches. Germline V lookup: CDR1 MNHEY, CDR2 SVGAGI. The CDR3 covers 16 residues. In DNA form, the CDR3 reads TGTGCCAGCAGTTACTCATCCGGGGGACTAGCGCACGAGCAGTACTTC. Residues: CASSYSSGGLAHEQYF.

CDR3 bases: TGTGCCATCAGAATAGGGGGTACGGACACTGAAGCTTTCTTT. It translates to CAIRIGGTDTEAFF. This chain links TRBV10-3 with TRBJ1-1, with D possibly being TRBD1 (6 bases). Germline assignment: CDR1 ENHRY and CDR2 SYGVKD. V lost 6 bases and J 3 bases, leaving 14 bases between the germline ends. The CDR3 covers 14 residues.

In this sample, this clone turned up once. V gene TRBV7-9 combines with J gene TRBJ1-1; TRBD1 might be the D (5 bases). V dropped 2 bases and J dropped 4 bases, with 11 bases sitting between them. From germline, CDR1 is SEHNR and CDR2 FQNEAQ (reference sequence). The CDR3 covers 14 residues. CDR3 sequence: CASSLRGWGTEAFF. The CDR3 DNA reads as TGTGCCAGCAGCTTACGGGGGTGGGGCACTGAAGCTTTCTTT.

CDR3 bases: TGTGCCAGCAGTCGTACGGGGGTCCCCGGGGAGCTGTTTTTT. Protein sequence: CASSRTGVPGELFF. The rearrangement links TRBV5-5 to TRBJ2-2; tentative D call: TRBD2 (6 bases). The V gene's germline CDR1 is SGHKS and CDR2 YYEKEE (reference sequence). V lost 5 bases to trimming and J lost 6 bases, with 14 bases between them. This CDR3 is built from 14 residues.

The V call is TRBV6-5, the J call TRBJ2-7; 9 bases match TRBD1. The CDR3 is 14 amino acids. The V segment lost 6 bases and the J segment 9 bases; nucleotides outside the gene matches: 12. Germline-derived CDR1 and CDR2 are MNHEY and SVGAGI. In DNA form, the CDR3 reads TGTGCCAGCAGCACTAACTACAGGGGGCTGGGGCAGTACTTC. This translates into CASSTNYRGLGQYF.

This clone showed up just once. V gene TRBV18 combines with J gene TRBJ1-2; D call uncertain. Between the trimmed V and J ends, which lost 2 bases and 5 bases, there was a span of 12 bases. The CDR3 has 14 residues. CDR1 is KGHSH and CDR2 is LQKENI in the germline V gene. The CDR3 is CASSPGGIGYGYTF. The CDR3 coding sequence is TGTGCCAGCTCACCAGGAGGTATTGGGTATGGCTACACCTTC. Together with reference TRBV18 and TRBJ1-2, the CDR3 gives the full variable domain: NAGVMQNPRHLVRRRGQEARLRCSPMKGHSHVYWYRQLPEEGLKFMVYLQKENIIDESGMPKERFSAEFPKEGPSILRIQQVVRGDSAAYFCASSPGGIGYGYTFGSGTRLTVV.

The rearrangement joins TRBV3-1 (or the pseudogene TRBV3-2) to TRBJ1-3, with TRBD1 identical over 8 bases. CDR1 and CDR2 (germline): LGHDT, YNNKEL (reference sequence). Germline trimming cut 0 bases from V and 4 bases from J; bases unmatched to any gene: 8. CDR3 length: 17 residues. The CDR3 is CASSQELRTGRGNTIYF. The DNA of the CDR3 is TGTGCCAGCAGCCAAGAGCTAAGGACAGGGCGAGGAAACACCATATATTTT.

CDR3 coding DNA: TGTGCCAGCAGCTTTAGCGGGAATGAGCAGTTCTTC. This translates into CASSFSGNEQFF. The chain uses TRBV7-9 and TRBJ2-1, with 7 positions matching TRBD2. Looked up from germline, CDR1 is SEHNR and CDR2 is FQNEAQ (reference sequence). V lost 3 bases and J lost 7; bases outside the gene matches: 0. CDR3 length: 12 residues.

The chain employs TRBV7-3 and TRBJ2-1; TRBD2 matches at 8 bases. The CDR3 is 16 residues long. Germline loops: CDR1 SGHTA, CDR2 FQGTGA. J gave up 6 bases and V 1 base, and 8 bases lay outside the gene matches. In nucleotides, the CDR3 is TGTGCCAGCAGCTTAAACTCGGCGGGAGGTGTCAATGAGCAGTTCTTC. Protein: CASSLNSAGGVNEQFF.

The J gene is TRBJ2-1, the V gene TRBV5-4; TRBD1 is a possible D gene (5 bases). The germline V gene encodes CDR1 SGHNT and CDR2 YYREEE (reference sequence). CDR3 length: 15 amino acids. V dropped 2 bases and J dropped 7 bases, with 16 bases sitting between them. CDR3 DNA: TGTGCCAGCAGCTTTTCAGCAGGGAATAGAAATGAGCAGTTCTTC. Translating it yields CASSFSAGNRNEQFF.

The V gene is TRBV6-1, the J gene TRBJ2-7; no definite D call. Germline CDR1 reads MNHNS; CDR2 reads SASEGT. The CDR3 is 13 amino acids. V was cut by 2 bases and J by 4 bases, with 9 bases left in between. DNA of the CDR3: TGTGCCAGCAGTGAACTTACTCGATACGAGCAGTACTTC. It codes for CASSELTRYEQYF.

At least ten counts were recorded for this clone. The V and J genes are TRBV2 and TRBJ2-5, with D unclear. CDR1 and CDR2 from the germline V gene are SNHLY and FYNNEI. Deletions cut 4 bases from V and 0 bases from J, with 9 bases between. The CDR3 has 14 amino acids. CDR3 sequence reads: CASSGSRNQETQYF. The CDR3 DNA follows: TGTGCCAGCAGTGGGTCGAGAAACCAAGAGACCCAGTACTTC.

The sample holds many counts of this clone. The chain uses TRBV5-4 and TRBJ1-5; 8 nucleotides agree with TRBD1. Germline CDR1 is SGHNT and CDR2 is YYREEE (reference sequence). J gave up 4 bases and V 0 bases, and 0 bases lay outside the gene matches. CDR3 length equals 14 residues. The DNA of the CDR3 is TGTGCCAGCAGCTTGGGGACAGGGAATCAGCCCCAGCATTTT. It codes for CASSLGTGNQPQHF.

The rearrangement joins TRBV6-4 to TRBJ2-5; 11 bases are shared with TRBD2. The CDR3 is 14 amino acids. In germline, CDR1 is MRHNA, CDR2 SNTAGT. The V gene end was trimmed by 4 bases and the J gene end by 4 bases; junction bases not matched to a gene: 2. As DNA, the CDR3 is TGTGCCAGCAGTGCTCTAGCGGGAGGAGAGACCCAGTACTTC. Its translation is CASSALAGGETQYF.

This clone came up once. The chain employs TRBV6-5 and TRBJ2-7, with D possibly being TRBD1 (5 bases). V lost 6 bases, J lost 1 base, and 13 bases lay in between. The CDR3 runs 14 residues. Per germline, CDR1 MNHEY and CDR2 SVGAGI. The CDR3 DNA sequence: TGTGCCAGCAGAGGGGATGGACCTTCCTACGAGCAGTACTTC. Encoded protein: CASRGDGPSYEQYF.

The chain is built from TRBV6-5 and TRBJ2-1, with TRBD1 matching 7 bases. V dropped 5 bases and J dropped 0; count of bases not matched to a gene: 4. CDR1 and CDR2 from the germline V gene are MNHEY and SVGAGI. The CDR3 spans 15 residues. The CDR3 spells CASSPDRDSYNEQFF. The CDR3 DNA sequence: TGTGCCAGCAGTCCCGACAGGGACTCCTACAATGAGCAGTTCTTC.

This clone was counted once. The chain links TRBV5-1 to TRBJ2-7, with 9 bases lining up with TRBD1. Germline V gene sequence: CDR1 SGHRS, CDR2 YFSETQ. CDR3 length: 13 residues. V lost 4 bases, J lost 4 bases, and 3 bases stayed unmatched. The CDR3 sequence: CASSQTGGYEQYF. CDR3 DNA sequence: TGCGCCAGCAGCCAGACAGGGGGGTACGAGCAGTACTTC.

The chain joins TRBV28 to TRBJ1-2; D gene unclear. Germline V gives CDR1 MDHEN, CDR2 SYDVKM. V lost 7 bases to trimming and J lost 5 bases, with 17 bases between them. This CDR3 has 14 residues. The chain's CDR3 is CASTVTGLPYGYTF. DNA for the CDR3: TGTGCCAGCACTGTGACTGGACTCCCATATGGCTACACCTTC.

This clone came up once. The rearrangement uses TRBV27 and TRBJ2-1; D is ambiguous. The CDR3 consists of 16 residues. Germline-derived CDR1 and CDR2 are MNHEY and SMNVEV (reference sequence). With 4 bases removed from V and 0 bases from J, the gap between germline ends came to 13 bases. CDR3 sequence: CASSSWAQSSYNEQFF. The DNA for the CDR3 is TGTGCCAGCAGTTCTTGGGCACAGAGCTCCTACAATGAGCAGTTCTTC.

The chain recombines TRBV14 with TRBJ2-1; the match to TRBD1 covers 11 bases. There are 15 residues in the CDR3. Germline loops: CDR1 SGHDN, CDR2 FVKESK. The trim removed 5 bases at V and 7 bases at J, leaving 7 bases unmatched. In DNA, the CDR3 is TGTGCCAGCAGCTTTTACCGGGACAGGGGGAATGAGCAGTTCTTC. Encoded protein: CASSFYRDRGNEQFF.

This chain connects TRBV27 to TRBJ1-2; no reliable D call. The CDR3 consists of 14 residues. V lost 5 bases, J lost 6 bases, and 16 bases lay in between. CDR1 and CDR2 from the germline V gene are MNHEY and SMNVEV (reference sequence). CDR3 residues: CASSPNTVPDGYTF. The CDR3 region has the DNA TGTGCCAGCAGTCCCAATACGGTACCCGATGGCTACACCTTC.

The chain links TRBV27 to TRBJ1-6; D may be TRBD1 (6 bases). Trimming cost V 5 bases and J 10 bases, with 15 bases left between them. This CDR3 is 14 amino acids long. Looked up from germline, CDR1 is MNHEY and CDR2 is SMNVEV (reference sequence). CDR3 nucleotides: TGTGCCAGCAGTCCTGGACAGCGGAGCTCACCCCTCCACTTT. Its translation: CASSPGQRSSPLHF.